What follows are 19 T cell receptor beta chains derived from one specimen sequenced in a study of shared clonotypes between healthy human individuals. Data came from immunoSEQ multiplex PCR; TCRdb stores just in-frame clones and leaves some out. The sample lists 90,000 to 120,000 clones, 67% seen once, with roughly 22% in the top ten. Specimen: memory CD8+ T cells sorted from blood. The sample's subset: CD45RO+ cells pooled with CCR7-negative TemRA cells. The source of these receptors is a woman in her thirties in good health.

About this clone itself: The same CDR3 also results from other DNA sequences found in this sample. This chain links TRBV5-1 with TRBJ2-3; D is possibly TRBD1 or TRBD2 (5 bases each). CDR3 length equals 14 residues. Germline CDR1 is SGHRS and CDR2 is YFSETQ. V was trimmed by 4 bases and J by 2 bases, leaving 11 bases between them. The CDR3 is CASSPGTLTDTQYF. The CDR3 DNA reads TGCGCCAGCAGCCCAGGGACCCTCACAGATACGCAGTATTTT.

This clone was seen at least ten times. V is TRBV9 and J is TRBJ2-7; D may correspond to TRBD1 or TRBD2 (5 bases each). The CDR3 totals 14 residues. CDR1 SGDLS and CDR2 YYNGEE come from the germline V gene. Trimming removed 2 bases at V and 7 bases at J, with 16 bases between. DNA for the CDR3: TGTGCCAGCAGCGTGTCGTGGGGGACGGAAGAGCAGTACTTC. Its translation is CASSVSWGTEEQYF.

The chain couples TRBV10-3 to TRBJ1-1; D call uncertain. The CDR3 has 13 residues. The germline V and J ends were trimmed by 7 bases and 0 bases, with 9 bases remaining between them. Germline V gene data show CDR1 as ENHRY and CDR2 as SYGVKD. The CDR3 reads CAIMGGVNTEAFF. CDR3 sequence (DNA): TGTGCCATCATGGGTGGCGTGAACACTGAAGCTTTCTTT.

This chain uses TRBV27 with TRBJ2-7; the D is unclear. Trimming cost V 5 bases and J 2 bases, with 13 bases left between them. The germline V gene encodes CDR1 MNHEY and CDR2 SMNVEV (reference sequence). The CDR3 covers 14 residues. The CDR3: CASSPQVNPYEQYF. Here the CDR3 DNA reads TGTGCCAGCAGTCCCCAGGTGAATCCCTACGAGCAGTACTTC.

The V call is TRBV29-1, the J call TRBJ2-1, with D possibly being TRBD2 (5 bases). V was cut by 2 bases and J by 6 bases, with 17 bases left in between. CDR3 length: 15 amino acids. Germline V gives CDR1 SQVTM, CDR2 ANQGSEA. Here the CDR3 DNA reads TGCAGCGTTGAACCGGGATGGGAATCAAGCAATGAGCAGTTCTTC. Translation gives CSVEPGWESSNEQFF.

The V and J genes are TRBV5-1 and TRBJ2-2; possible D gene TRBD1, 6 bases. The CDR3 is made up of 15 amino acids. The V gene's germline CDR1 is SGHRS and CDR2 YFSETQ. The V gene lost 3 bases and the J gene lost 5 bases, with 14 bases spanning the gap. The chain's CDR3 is CASSWNRVLTGELFF. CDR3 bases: TGCGCCAGCAGCTGGAACAGGGTATTAACCGGGGAGCTGTTTTTT.

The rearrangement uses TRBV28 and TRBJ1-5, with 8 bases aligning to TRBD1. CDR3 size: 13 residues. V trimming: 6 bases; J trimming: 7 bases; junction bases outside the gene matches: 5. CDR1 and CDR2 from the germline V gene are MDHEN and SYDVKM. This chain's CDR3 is CASRPDRVQPQHF. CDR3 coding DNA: TGTGCCAGCAGGCCGGACAGGGTGCAGCCCCAGCATTTT.

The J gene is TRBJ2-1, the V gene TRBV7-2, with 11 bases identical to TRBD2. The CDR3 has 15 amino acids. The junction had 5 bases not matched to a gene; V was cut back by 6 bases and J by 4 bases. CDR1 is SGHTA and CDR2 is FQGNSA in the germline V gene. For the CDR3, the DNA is TGTGCCAGCAGTTTCGGGACTAGCGGTTACAATGAGCAGTTCTTC. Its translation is CASSFGTSGYNEQFF.

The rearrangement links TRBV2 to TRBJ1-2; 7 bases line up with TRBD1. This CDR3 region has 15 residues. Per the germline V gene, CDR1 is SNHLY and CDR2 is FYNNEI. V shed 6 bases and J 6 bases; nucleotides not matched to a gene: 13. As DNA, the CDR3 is TGTGCCAGCAGCCTCGGACAGGAGACAGTCGATGGCTACACCTTC. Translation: CASSLGQETVDGYTF.

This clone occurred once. The CDR3 bases are TGTGCCAGCAGTGTACAGGGACAGGGGCCCTACGAGCAGTACTTC. Protein product: CASSVQGQGPYEQYF. The chain is built from TRBV2 and TRBJ2-7; 10 bases fit TRBD1. The V segment lost 4 bases and the J segment 2 bases; nucleotides outside the gene matches: 5. Germline loops: CDR1 SNHLY, CDR2 FYNNEI. This CDR3 is 15 amino acids long. Full variable domain (missing parts from reference TRBV2 and TRBJ2-7): EPEVTQTPSHQVTQMGQEVILRCVPISNHLYFYWYRQILGQKVEFLVSFYNNEISEKSEIFDDQFSVERPDGSNFTLKIRSTKLEDSAMYFCASSVQGQGPYEQYFGPGTRLTVT.

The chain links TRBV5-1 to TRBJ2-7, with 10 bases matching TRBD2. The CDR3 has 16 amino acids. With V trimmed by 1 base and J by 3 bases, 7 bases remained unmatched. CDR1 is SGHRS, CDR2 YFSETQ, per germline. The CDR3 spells CASSLTLASGSYEQYF. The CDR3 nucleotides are TGCGCCAGCAGCTTGACCTTGGCTAGCGGGAGCTACGAGCAGTACTTC.

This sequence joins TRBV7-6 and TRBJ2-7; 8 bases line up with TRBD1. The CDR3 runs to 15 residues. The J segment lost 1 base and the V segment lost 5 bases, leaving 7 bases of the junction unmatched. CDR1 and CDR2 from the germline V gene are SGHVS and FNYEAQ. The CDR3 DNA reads TGTGCCAGCAGCCTAGGACAGGGTAGGTCCTACGAGCAGTACTTC. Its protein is CASSLGQGRSYEQYF.

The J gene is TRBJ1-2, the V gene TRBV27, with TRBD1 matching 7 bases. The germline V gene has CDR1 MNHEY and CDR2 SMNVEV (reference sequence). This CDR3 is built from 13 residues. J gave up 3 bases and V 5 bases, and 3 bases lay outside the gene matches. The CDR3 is CASSEGGDYGYTF. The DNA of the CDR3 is TGTGCCAGCAGTGAAGGGGGCGACTATGGCTACACCTTC.

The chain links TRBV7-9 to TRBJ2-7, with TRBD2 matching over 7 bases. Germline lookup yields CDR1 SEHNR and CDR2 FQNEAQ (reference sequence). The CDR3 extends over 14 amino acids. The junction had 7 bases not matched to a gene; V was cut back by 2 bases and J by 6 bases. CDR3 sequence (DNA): TGTGCCAGCAGCTTATCGGGACTAACGGGCGAGCAGTACTTC. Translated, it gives CASSLSGLTGEQYF.

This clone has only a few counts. The CDR3 sequence: CASSLRFAGHLGYEQYF. In DNA form, the CDR3 reads TGCGCCAGCAGCCTACGTTTCGCGGGTCATCTAGGCTACGAGCAGTACTTC. The J gene is TRBJ2-7, the V gene TRBV23-1; TRBD2 is a possible D gene (5 bases). TRBV23-1 is an ORF; its function is uncertain. Deletions cut 6 bases from V and 3 bases from J, with 24 bases between. The length of the CDR3 is 17 residues.

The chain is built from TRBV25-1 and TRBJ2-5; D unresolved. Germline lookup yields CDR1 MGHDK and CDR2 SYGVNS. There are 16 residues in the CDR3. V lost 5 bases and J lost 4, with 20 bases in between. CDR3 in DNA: TGTGCCAGCAGTCCGACGTCAAACAGTGGCCGAGAGACCCAGTACTTC. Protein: CASSPTSNSGRETQYF.

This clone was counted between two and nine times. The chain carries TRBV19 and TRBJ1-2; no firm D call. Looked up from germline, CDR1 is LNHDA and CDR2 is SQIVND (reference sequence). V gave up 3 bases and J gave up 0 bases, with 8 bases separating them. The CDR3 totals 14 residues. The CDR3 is CASSITDTNYGYTF. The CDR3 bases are TGTGCCAGTAGTATCACTGACACTAACTATGGCTACACCTTC. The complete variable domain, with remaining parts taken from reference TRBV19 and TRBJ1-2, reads DGGITQSPKYLFRKEGQNVTLSCEQNLNHDAMYWYRQDPGQGLRLIYYSQIVNDFQKGDIAEGYSVSREKKESFPLTVTSAQKNPTAFYLCASSITDTNYGYTFGSGTRLTVV.

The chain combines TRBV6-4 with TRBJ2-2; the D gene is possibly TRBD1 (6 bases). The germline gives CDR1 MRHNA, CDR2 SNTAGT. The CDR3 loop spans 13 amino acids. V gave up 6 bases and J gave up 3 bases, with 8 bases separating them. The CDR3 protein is CASRTGYTGELFF. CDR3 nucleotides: TGTGCCAGCAGAACAGGGTACACCGGGGAGCTGTTTTTT.

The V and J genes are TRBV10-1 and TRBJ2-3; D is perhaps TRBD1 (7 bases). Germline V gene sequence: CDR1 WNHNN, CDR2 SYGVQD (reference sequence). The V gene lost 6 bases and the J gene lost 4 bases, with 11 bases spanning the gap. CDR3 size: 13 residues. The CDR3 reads CASRTGRSDTQYF. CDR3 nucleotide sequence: TGCGCCAGCAGGACAGGGAGGTCAGATACGCAGTATTTT.